These T cell receptor beta chains were read from a single sample in a study of blood T cell repertoires in COVID-19. Sequenced by immunoSEQ multiplex PCR; TCRdb stores in-frame clones only, minus some. The sample records about 160,000 clones, roughly 85% being singletons. The sample taken for sequencing was peripheral blood. These receptors were obtained from a human donor with acute or convalescent COVID-19. The donor label of this sample is uncertain. The CDR3 runs from the conserved cysteine through the conserved F or W. Fields, in order: clone size, D gene, V gene, J gene, CDR3 DNA, CDR3 protein. A D gene is named only where the DNA matches it firmly. Only some rows state a clone size, as once, few, many or a class for expanded clones.

.	.	TRBV5-6	TRBJ2-4	TGTGCCAGCAGCTTGTTGGGGGGGCGATTAGCCAAAAACATTCAGTACTTC	CASSLLGGRLAKNIQYF
.	.	TRBV30	TRBJ1-1	TGTGCCTGGACTAGAGACTACACTGAAGCTTTCTTT	CAWTRDYTEAFF
.	TRBD1	TRBV30	TRBJ1-4	TGTGCCTGGAGTGTACAAGGGGGCGGCGAAAAACTGTTTTTT	CAWSVQGGGEKLFF
few	.	TRBV28	TRBJ2-3	TGTGCCAGCAGTTTACGGGGCACTGGGGGGGATACGCAGTATTTT	CASSLRGTGGDTQYF
.	.	TRBV7-2	TRBJ1-6	TGTGCCAGCAGCCGCACGGGACTCTCGAGCTCCTATAATTCACCCCTCCACTTT	CASSRTGLSSSYNSPLHF
.	.	TRBV6-5	TRBJ1-3	TGTGCCAGCAGGGCCCACTCTGGAAACACCATATATTTT	CASRAHSGNTIYF
.	.	TRBV25-1	TRBJ2-5	TGTGCCAGCAGTGTGGGCCGTATTCAAGAGACCCAGTACTTC	CASSVGRIQETQYF
.	.	TRBV7-9	TRBJ1-2	TGTGCCAGCAGCCTGATGGGGCAGTCTAACTATGGCTACACCTTC	CASSLMGQSNYGYTF
.	.	TRBV9	TRBJ1-6	TGTGCCAGCAGCGTCGGGATACAGAATTCACCCCTCCACTTT	CASSVGIQNSPLHF
.	.	TRBV30	TRBJ1-2	TGTGCCTGGAGTCAACAAGCTAACTATGGCTACACCTTC	CAWSQQANYGYTF
.	.	TRBV12-1	TRBJ2-7	TGTGCCAGCAGCGCTTTCCTGGGGGGCGAGCAGTACTTC	CASSAFLGGEQYF
.	TRBD2	TRBV7-2	TRBJ2-2	TGTGCCAGCAGCGCCACTAGCGGGGGTAACACCGGGGAGCTGTTTTTT	CASSATSGGNTGELFF
.	.	TRBV5-4	TRBJ1-4	TGTGCCAGCAGCCTTGGAGGCTCAACTAATGAAAAACTGTTTTTT	CASSLGGSTNEKLFF
few	.	TRBV6-2/TRBV6-3	TRBJ1-6	TGTGCCAGCAGTGTTGGAGCAGAGGCTTCACCCCTCCACTTT	CASSVGAEASPLHF
.	TRBD1	TRBV6-5	TRBJ1-1	TGTGCCAGCAGTTACGGGACAGGAAGTGAAGCTTTCTTT	CASSYGTGSEAFF
.	.	TRBV3-1/TRBV3-2	TRBJ2-7	TGTGCCAGCAGCCATACTCGGGGGAGCTTCGAGCAGTACTTC	CASSHTRGSFEQYF
few	TRBD1	TRBV5-5	TRBJ1-4	TGTGCCAGCAGCTTGGTGGGACAGGGAACGGAAAAACTGTTTTTT	CASSLVGQGTEKLFF
.	.	TRBV18	TRBJ2-7	TGTGCCAGCTCAGCTGGCCAGGGGGGCTCCTACGAGCAGTACTTC	CASSAGQGGSYEQYF
.	.	TRBV29-1	TRBJ1-5	TGCAGCGCCAAGGGACATAATCAGCCCCAGCATTTT	CSAKGHNQPQHF
few	TRBD2	TRBV19	TRBJ2-3	TGTGCCAGTAGTCGTTGGCTAGCGGGGGCCTCTAGCACAGATACGCAGTATTTT	CASSRWLAGASSTDTQYF
.	.	TRBV9	TRBJ2-5	TGTGCCAGCAGCGTAGTTAGCGGATGGGCGGAGACCCAGTACTTC	CASSVVSGWAETQYF
.	.	TRBV28	TRBJ1-3	TGTGCCAGCAGTCCTGGGGGCGATTCTGGAAACACCATATATTTT	CASSPGGDSGNTIYF